The 17 T cell receptor beta chains in this list originate from one sample, sequenced in a study of blood T cells in healthy people across ages. Combining a sample-barcoded 5' primer with a J-beta primer mix, a second PCR ran for about 7 to 11 cycles. MiXCR was run by TCRdb on the 5' RACE reads, yielding one entry per CDR3 protein. The sample records around 1.5 million distinct CDR3 sequences, 42% being singletons. The sample taken for sequencing was blood. The receptors were sampled from a woman aged 18-29 years in good health.

This chain links TRBV29-1 with TRBJ1-1; 7 positions match TRBD1. The CDR3 extends over 14 amino acids. Germline V gene lookup returns CDR1 SQVTM and CDR2 ANQGSEA. Trimming at V came to 7 bases and at J to 1 base, leaving 9 bases not matched to a gene. CDR3 protein: CSGIQGGPNTEAFF. CDR3 nucleotide sequence: TGCAGCGGCATCCAGGGGGGGCCGAACACTGAAGCTTTCTTT.

V gene TRBV5-1 combines with J gene TRBJ2-5, with D uncertain. Deletions cut 0 bases from V and 4 bases from J, with 10 bases between. The CDR3 spans 14 residues. The germline gives CDR1 SGHRS, CDR2 YFSETQ. The DNA of the CDR3 is TGCGCCAGCAGCTTGGCGCCGGGCGGAGAGACCCAGTACTTC. Translation gives CASSLAPGGETQYF.

The J gene is TRBJ2-3, the V gene TRBV6-5, with a weak D call TRBD1 (6 bases). Trimming stripped 3 bases from V and 0 bases from J, with 13 bases between. The CDR3 runs 16 residues. CDR1 and CDR2 from the germline V gene are MNHEY and SVGAGI. The CDR3, as DNA: TGTGCCAGCAGTTATCGGACAGATGGAAGCACAGATACGCAGTATTTT. Its protein product is CASSYRTDGSTDTQYF.

This clonotype has more than one count but fewer than ten. V usage is TRBV6-5 and J usage is TRBJ1-6; 7 positions match TRBD1. The V and J ends lost 6 bases and 7 bases, in that order; junction bases with no gene match: 6. The V gene's germline CDR1 is MNHEY and CDR2 SVGAGI. This CDR3 has 14 residues. CDR3: CASSQGGKNSPLHF. The CDR3 DNA reads TGTGCCAGCAGCCAGGGGGGGAAGAATTCACCCCTCCACTTT.

The table lists this clonotype with many counts. The rearrangement links TRBV29-1 to TRBJ2-1; D possibly uses TRBD1 or TRBD2 (5 bases each). CDR3 length equals 15 residues. V lost 3 bases, J lost 3 bases, and 15 bases lay in between. The germline V gene has CDR1 SQVTM and CDR2 ANQGSEA. The CDR3 here is CSVDDRGGGYNEQFF. In DNA form, the CDR3 reads TGCAGCGTTGATGACCGGGGCGGCGGCTACAATGAGCAGTTCTTC.

This clonotype was counted once. V gene TRBV4-1 combines with J gene TRBJ2-7; D is possibly TRBD2 (6 bases). The J call may be in error: the DNA end matches TRBJ2-1 better. CDR3 length equals 15 residues. Germline V gene data show CDR1 as MGHRA and CDR2 as YSYEKL. The CDR3 sequence is CASSQDGAIRDLQFF. The CDR3 region has the DNA TGCGCCAGCAGCCAAGATGGGGCCATCCGGGACTTGCAGTTCTTC.

V and J are TRBV5-1 and TRBJ2-1, with D maybe TRBD1 (6 bases). Near its end, the DNA agrees better with TRBJ2-7, so the J call may be wrong. The CDR3 is made up of 17 amino acids. In germline, CDR1 is SGHRS, CDR2 YFSETQ. The DNA for the CDR3 is TGCGCCAGCAGCTTGCGATTGGGGGCAGGGGTCTACAATGAGCAGTACTTC. It translates to CASSLRLGAGVYNEQYF.

This clonotype was counted a few times. V and J are TRBV4-1 and TRBJ2-7; D gene unclear. Trimming cost V 0 bases and J 3 bases, with 15 bases left between them. Germline loops: CDR1 MGHRA, CDR2 YSYEKL. This CDR3 is 16 amino acids long. The CDR3 bases are TGCGCCAGCAGCCAAGATGGGTTAGGTGACGTCTACGAGCAGTACTTC. Its translation: CASSQDGLGDVYEQYF.

This chain joins TRBV21-1 and TRBJ2-3; the table's D call TRBD1 went unverified against the DNA. TRBV21-1 is a known pseudogene. The CDR3 is 16 amino acids. CDR3 protein: CASSKGARQSTDTQYF. CDR3 nucleotide sequence: TGTGCCAGCAGCAAAGGGGCGAGACAGTCCACAGATACGCAGTATTTT.

This clonotype was found a few times. The V call is TRBV6-5, the J call TRBJ2-7, with TRBD2 identical over 8 bases. This CDR3 has 14 residues. J gave up 3 bases and V 7 bases, and 8 bases lay outside the gene matches. Germline CDR1 MNHEY, CDR2 SVGAGI. CDR3 in amino acids: CASTTGGISYEQYF. The CDR3 DNA reads as TGTGCCAGCACCACGGGGGGGATCAGCTACGAGCAGTACTTC.

V is TRBV7-3 and J is TRBJ2-3; D not resolved. V lost 1 base and J lost 4, with 9 bases in between. CDR3 size: 14 residues. Per germline, CDR1 SGHTA and CDR2 FQGTGA. Here the CDR3 DNA reads TGTGCCAGCAGCTTAATGGGGTCATCAGATACGCAGTATTTT. Its protein product is CASSLMGSSDTQYF.

This clonotype occurred a few times. The chain joins TRBV6-1 to TRBJ1-2; no definite D call. The CDR3 length is 13 residues. V was shortened by 4 bases and J by 4 bases, with 10 bases between the two germline ends. CDR1 and CDR2 from the germline V gene are MNHNS and SASEGT. DNA for the CDR3: TGTGCCAGCAGTGGGGCAGGCGTCTATGGCTACACCTTC. Encoded protein: CASSGAGVYGYTF.

A word on this clonotype: It may be a read error: a sequence one base away is much more abundant. The chain has TRBV5-1 and TRBJ2-6, with D unresolved. This CDR3 contains 11 residues. V was clipped by 7 bases and J by 7 bases, with 6 bases between them. Germline CDR1 reads SGHRS; CDR2 reads YFSETQ. In nucleotides, the CDR3 is TGCGCCAGCCCCAGTGCCAACGTCCTGACTTTC. Amino acids: CASPSANVLTF.

The CDR3 spells CSVDRNYNEQFF. The CDR3, as DNA: TGCAGCGTTGACAGGAACTACAATGAGCAGTTCTTC. The V gene is TRBV29-1, the J gene TRBJ2-1; D is unclear. Germline CDR1 is SQVTM and CDR2 is ANQGSEA. V was pared by 3 bases and J by 3 bases, with 6 bases between. The CDR3 spans 12 residues.

This clonotype was observed once. The chain has TRBV6-1 and TRBJ2-5; D ambiguous. The last part of the DNA fits TRBJ2-7 better; the J call may be wrong. The germline V gene has CDR1 MNHNS and CDR2 SASEGT. The CDR3 runs 12 residues. CDR3 nucleotides: TGTGCCAGCGAAGTCGAGAACTACGAGCAGTACTTC. Translation gives CASEVENYEQYF.

This chain links TRBV13 with TRBJ2-7, with D possibly TRBD1 on 6 matching bases. CDR1 PRHDT and CDR2 FYEKMQ come from the germline V gene (reference sequence). V lost 6 bases to trimming and J lost 6 bases, with 15 bases between them. The CDR3 loop spans 13 amino acids. CDR3 in amino acids: CASSRDRNPEQYF. The DNA of the CDR3 is TGTGCCAGCAGTCGCGACAGGAACCCCGAGCAGTACTTC.

V usage is TRBV5-1 and J usage is TRBJ2-5; D might be TRBD2 (5 bases). Germline V CDR1 and CDR2: SGHRS, YFSETQ. Trimming took 4 bases from V and 2 from J, leaving 18 bases between them. The CDR3 has 16 amino acids. The CDR3: CASSRETRTFQETQYF. The CDR3 DNA is TGCGCCAGCAGCCGGGAAACTAGGACCTTTCAAGAGACCCAGTACTTC.